Each of the 20 T cell receptor beta chains below was sequenced from the same sample in a study of shared T cell receptors in the human thymus. Generated by immunoSEQ multiplex PCR, the TCRdb table keeps only in-frame clones and is missing some. The sample lists some 700,000 clones, roughly 90% occurring once. The data were also submitted as part of a second study, on human thymus T cells.

The sequencing input was thymocytes. These receptors were collected from a boy under three years old with a congenital heart defect.

The table lists this clone with a few counts. The V call is TRBV4-3, the J call TRBJ2-7; the D is unclear. V dropped 3 bases and J dropped 3 bases, with 6 bases sitting between them. Germline CDR1 is LGHNA and CDR2 is YSLEER. CDR3 length: 12 residues. The CDR3 loop reads CASSHYLYEQYF. Written as DNA, the CDR3 is TGCGCCAGCAGCCACTATCTCTACGAGCAGTACTTC.

The gene calls are TRBV29-1 and TRBJ2-5, with D tentatively TRBD2 (6 bases). CDR3 length: 18 amino acids. The germline V and J ends were trimmed by 6 bases and 5 bases, with 31 bases remaining between them. Germline V gene sequence: CDR1 SQVTM, CDR2 ANQGSEA. The CDR3 spells CSVARGELVGLLPETQYF. In DNA, the CDR3 is TGCAGCGTGGCAAGGGGAGAGCTTGTGGGACTTCTCCCGGAGACCCAGTACTTC.

The chain uses TRBV28 and TRBJ2-5; 15 bases agree with TRBD2. V was pared by 4 bases and J by 2 bases, with 5 bases of the junction left unmatched. Per the germline V gene, CDR1 is MDHEN and CDR2 is SYDVKM. CDR3 length: 17 residues. The CDR3 nucleotides read TGTGCCAGCAGTTCATGGACTAGCGGGAGGGGGCAAGAGACCCAGTACTTC. This sequence encodes CASSSWTSGRGQETQYF.

The rearrangement uses TRBV7-2 and TRBJ2-1, with D uncertain. The germline V gene encodes CDR1 SGHTA and CDR2 FQGNSA. V lost 2 bases, J lost 9 bases, and 11 bases lay in between. CDR3 length: 13 amino acids. CDR3: CASSLRVVGEQFF. The CDR3 nucleotides are TGTGCCAGCAGCTTAAGAGTAGTTGGTGAGCAGTTCTTC. The full variable domain, in which reference TRBV7-2 and TRBJ2-1 provide the parts outside the CDR3, is GAGVSQSPSNKVTEKGKDVELRCDPISGHTALYWYRQSLGQGLEFLIYFQGNSAPDKSGLPSDRFSAERTGGSVSTLTIQRTQQEDSAVYLCASSLRVVGEQFFGPGTRLTVL.

J is TRBJ1-3 and V is TRBV27, with D perhaps matching TRBD1 (5 bases). Germline V gene data show CDR1 as MNHEY and CDR2 as SMNVEV (reference sequence). This CDR3 region has 16 residues. V shed 3 bases and J shed 4 bases, with 16 bases lying between them. The CDR3 DNA reads as TGTGCCAGCAGTTTGACGCCCAGGGATGCCGGAAACACCATATATTTT. It translates to CASSLTPRDAGNTIYF.

This chain uses TRBV5-1 with TRBJ2-3; 9 bases map to TRBD2. V trimming: 4 bases; J trimming: 2 bases; junction bases outside the gene matches: 5. This CDR3 region has 15 residues. Germline V gene sequence: CDR1 SGHRS, CDR2 YFSETQ. As DNA, the CDR3 is TGCGCCAGCAGCCGCGGGGGGGAGGTCACAGATACGCAGTATTTT. Translating it yields CASSRGGEVTDTQYF.

The chain uses TRBV7-2 and TRBJ2-7, with 8 nucleotides matching TRBD2. Germline loops: CDR1 SGHTA, CDR2 FQGNSA. The CDR3 has 16 residues. V dropped 5 bases and J dropped 4; count of bases not matched to a gene: 13. The CDR3 loop is CASSPRGSGLGYEQYF. CDR3 bases: TGTGCCAGCAGCCCTAGAGGTTCGGGACTAGGGTACGAGCAGTACTTC.

The genes are TRBV10-3 and TRBJ2-7, with TRBD2 matching over 13 bases. Germline CDR1 is ENHRY and CDR2 is SYGVKD. Losses at the gene ends were 0 bases for V and 5 bases for J; bases not matched to a gene: 7. The CDR3 sequence is 17 residues long. The CDR3, as DNA: TGTGCCATCAGTGAGTCGACAAGGACTAGCGGGAGCCACGAGCAGTACTTC. It yields the protein CAISESTRTSGSHEQYF.

This chain joins TRBV7-9 and TRBJ2-7, with TRBD1 matching 7 bases. Looked up from germline, CDR1 is SEHNR and CDR2 is FQNEAQ (reference sequence). J lost 3 bases, V lost 0 bases, and 8 bases had no gene match. The CDR3 loop spans 16 amino acids. The CDR3 is CASSLAGGDRDYEQYF. CDR3 nucleotide sequence: TGTGCCAGCAGCTTAGCAGGGGGCGATCGGGACTACGAGCAGTACTTC. Filled out from reference TRBV7-9 and TRBJ2-7, the complete variable domain reads DTGVSQNPRHKITKRGQNVTFRCDPISEHNRLYWYRQTLGQGPEFLTYFQNEAQLEKSRLLSDRFSAERPKGSFSTLEIQRTEQGDSAMYLCASSLAGGDRDYEQYFGPGTRLTVT.

The chain recombines TRBV23-1 with TRBJ1-1; 10 positions match TRBD1. TRBV23-1 is designated an ORF whose function remains uncertain. This CDR3 comprises 16 residues. The ends lost 1 base at V and 2 bases at J; junction bases unmatched: 4. The CDR3 sequence is CASSQYETGGNTEAFF. CDR3 DNA: TGCGCCAGCAGTCAATATGAGACAGGGGGCAACACTGAAGCTTTCTTT.

The chain recombines TRBV4-3 with TRBJ2-1; 9 positions agree with TRBD1. Germline V gene data show CDR1 as LGHNA and CDR2 as YSLEER. CDR3 size: 16 residues. The V segment lost 5 bases and the J segment 7 bases; nucleotides outside the gene matches: 12. The CDR3 nucleotides read TGCGCCAGCAGCTCAACTCCGGGACAGGGTACTAATGAGCAGTTCTTC. As protein: CASSSTPGQGTNEQFF.

The rearrangement joins TRBV29-1 to TRBJ2-7; TRBD1 might be the D (6 bases). This CDR3 spans 18 amino acids. Per the germline V gene, CDR1 is SQVTM and CDR2 is ANQGSEA. V dropped 4 bases and J dropped 3 bases, with 28 bases sitting between them. The CDR3 region has the DNA TGCAGCGTTGCCCGGATTCTAACTACAGGGACCCGTAACTACGAGCAGTACTTC. This gives the protein CSVARILTTGTRNYEQYF.

The rearrangement links TRBV19 to TRBJ2-2; D might be TRBD2 (7 bases). Germline values: CDR1 LNHDA, CDR2 SQIVND (reference sequence). Between the trimmed V and J ends, which lost 5 bases and 5 bases, there was a span of 18 bases. The CDR3 has 16 amino acids. The CDR3 DNA reads as TGTGCCAGTAGTGCCCAACGGGGGGCGTCAACCGGGGAGCTGTTTTTT. The encoded protein is CASSAQRGASTGELFF.

The V and J genes are TRBV28 and TRBJ2-1, with 8 positions matching TRBD2. Germline V gene lookup returns CDR1 MDHEN and CDR2 SYDVKM. The CDR3 is 12 amino acids. Unmatched junction bases numbered 5, after V lost 10 bases and J lost 6 bases. CDR3 loop: CATGGVSNEQFF. CDR3 bases: TGTGCCACCGGGGGGGTAAGCAATGAGCAGTTCTTC.

The chain employs TRBV4-1 and TRBJ2-6, with D maybe TRBD1 (6 bases). V was cut by 0 bases and J by 0 bases, with 15 bases left in between. This CDR3 has 19 amino acids. Germline CDR1 is MGHRA and CDR2 is YSYEKL. The CDR3 DNA is TGCGCCAGCAGCCAAGATTTTGGACAGCGAAACTCTGGGGCCAACGTCCTGACTTTC. Translation: CASSQDFGQRNSGANVLTF.

The chain uses TRBV30 and TRBJ2-3, with D tentatively TRBD2 (5 bases). Germline V CDR1 and CDR2: GTSNPN, SVGIG (reference sequence). V was clipped by 0 bases and J by 4 bases, with 11 bases between them. This CDR3 contains 14 residues. CDR3 sequence: CAWSVHRGPDTQYF. CDR3 in DNA: TGTGCCTGGAGTGTACACCGGGGTCCAGATACGCAGTATTTT.

V gene TRBV6-1 combines with J gene TRBJ1-5, with TRBD1 as a possible D gene (6 bases). The V gene's germline CDR1 is MNHNS and CDR2 SASEGT. Trimming removed 4 bases at V and 0 bases at J, with 13 bases between. The CDR3 is made up of 16 amino acids. The CDR3, as DNA: TGTGCCAGCAGTGCGAGGACAGTCTATAGCAATCAGCCCCAGCATTTT. It yields the protein CASSARTVYSNQPQHF.

The chain carries TRBV14 and TRBJ2-7, with TRBD1 matching over 11 bases. This CDR3 is built from 14 residues. CDR1 and CDR2 from the germline V gene are SGHDN and FVKESK. Losses at the gene ends were 4 bases for V and 5 bases for J; bases not matched to a gene: 4. This chain's CDR3 is CASSPGQGAHEQYF. The CDR3, as DNA: TGTGCCAGCAGCCCCGGACAGGGGGCCCACGAGCAGTACTTC.

This chain uses TRBV27 with TRBJ2-3; 8 nucleotides align to TRBD2. Germline CDR1 reads MNHEY; CDR2 reads SMNVEV (reference sequence). This CDR3 is 16 amino acids long. The junction had 9 bases not matched to a gene; V was cut back by 5 bases and J by 2 bases. The CDR3 is CASSRLARYFTDTQYF. The CDR3 region has the DNA TGTGCCAGCAGTCGACTAGCGAGATACTTCACAGATACGCAGTATTTT.

CDR3 protein: CASSSDREDYGYTF. CDR3 nucleotide sequence: TGTGCCAGCAGCTCCGACAGGGAAGACTATGGCTACACCTTC. The chain uses TRBV6-6 and TRBJ1-2, with 7 nucleotides matching TRBD1. Looked up from germline, CDR1 is MNHNY and CDR2 is SVGAGI (reference sequence). J gave up 3 bases and V 6 bases, and 7 bases lay outside the gene matches. The CDR3 has 14 residues.